This T cell receptor beta chain was identified in a study of read filtering for tumor transcriptome and immune sequencing. From about 0.4 ug of RNA, a library with molecular barcoded alpha/delta and beta/gamma adaptors was made. One entry per CDR3 protein, called by TCRdb with MiXCR from the reads. The table lists some 130,000 distinct CDR3 sequences, less than 15% of them singletons. V was trimmed by 7 bases and J by 9 bases, leaving 14 bases between them. CDR3 size: 12 residues. The germline V gene encodes CDR1 KGHDR and CDR2 SFDVKD. Sequenced material: a population of CD138-negative cells sorted from bone marrow. This clonotype originated in a donor aged 40 or over with multiple myeloma. This chain joins TRBV24-1 and TRBJ2-5; possibly TRBD1 for D (7 bases). This CDR3 reads CATSRGWEAQYF. For the CDR3, the DNA is TGTGCCACCAGCAGGGGGTGGGAGGCCCAGTACTTC.